These T cell receptor beta chains were read from a single sample in a study of regulatory T cells in long-lasting Graves disease. TCRdb ran MiXCR on the multiplex PCR reads and lists one entry per CDR3 protein. The sample has over 250,000 distinct CDR3 sequences; around 21% are singletons. The starting material was peripheral blood mononuclear cells (PBMCs), obtained when the disease was refractory, from a patient treated with antithyroid drugs. All receptors come from a female donor with Graves disease. The CDR3 runs from the conserved cysteine through the conserved F or W. Each record gives: J gene, clone size, V gene, CDR3 length, D gene, CDR3 DNA, CDR3 protein. D genes are given only for firm matches. Only part of the rows carry a size: once, few, many, or a class if the clone is expanded.

J gene: TRBJ2-7; clone size: NA; V gene: TRBV20-1; CDR3 length: 13; D gene: NA; CDR3 DNA: TGCAGTGCTAGCCCCGCCGGCCGCTACGAGCAGTACTTC; CDR3 protein: CSASPAGRYEQYF
J gene: TRBJ2-5; clone size: NA; V gene: TRBV2; CDR3 length: 15; D gene: NA; CDR3 DNA: TGTGCCAGCAGTGAATTCCGGGAAATTCCAGAGACCCAGTACTTC; CDR3 protein: CASSEFREIPETQYF
J gene: TRBJ1-2; clone size: many; V gene: TRBV6-1; CDR3 length: 12; D gene: NA; CDR3 DNA: TGTGCCAGCAGGGGACAAGACTATGGCTACACCTTC; CDR3 protein: CASRGQDYGYTF
J gene: TRBJ2-5; clone size: many; V gene: TRBV2; CDR3 length: 12; D gene: NA; CDR3 DNA: TGTGCCAGCACCGCAGAAACGGAGACCCAGTACTTC; CDR3 protein: CASTAETETQYF
J gene: TRBJ2-7; clone size: few; V gene: TRBV11-2; CDR3 length: 12; D gene: NA; CDR3 DNA: TGTGCCAGCAGTCTCCGGGACTACGAGCAGTACTTC; CDR3 protein: CASSLRDYEQYF
J gene: TRBJ2-7; clone size: NA; V gene: TRBV27; CDR3 length: 13; D gene: NA; CDR3 DNA: TGTGCCAGCAGTACGGGCCTTGCCTACGAGCAGTACTTC; CDR3 protein: CASSTGLAYEQYF
J gene: TRBJ2-4; clone size: many; V gene: TRBV12-3/TRBV12-4; CDR3 length: 16; D gene: NA; CDR3 DNA: TGTGCCAGCAGCCAGGACGGCGGGGTGGCCAAAAACATTCAGTACTTC; CDR3 protein: CASSQDGGVAKNIQYF
J gene: TRBJ2-7; clone size: NA; V gene: TRBV6-1; CDR3 length: 16; D gene: NA; CDR3 DNA: TGTGCCAGCAGTCAGTTGGATTGGGGGAACGCCTACGAGCAGTACTTC; CDR3 protein: CASSQLDWGNAYEQYF
J gene: TRBJ2-7; clone size: NA; V gene: TRBV4-1; CDR3 length: 14; D gene: NA; CDR3 DNA: TGCGCCAGCAGCCACTTGGGCCCCGCCTACGAGCAGTACTTC; CDR3 protein: CASSHLGPAYEQYF
J gene: TRBJ2-7; clone size: NA; V gene: TRBV5-6; CDR3 length: 15; D gene: TRBD1; CDR3 DNA: TGTGCCAGCAGCCGACCCTCGACAGGGGGCTACGAGCAGTACTTC; CDR3 protein: CASSRPSTGGYEQYF
J gene: TRBJ2-3; clone size: once; V gene: TRBV2; CDR3 length: 15; D gene: TRBD2; CDR3 DNA: TGTGCCAGCAGCTCGACTAGCGGCCTCACAGATACGCAGTATTTT; CDR3 protein: CASSSTSGLTDTQYF
J gene: TRBJ2-1; clone size: NA; V gene: TRBV6-2/TRBV6-3; CDR3 length: 16; D gene: TRBD2; CDR3 DNA: TGTGCCAGCAGTGAAGTTGGTAGCGGGAGTTACAATGAGCAGTTCTTC; CDR3 protein: CASSEVGSGSYNEQFF